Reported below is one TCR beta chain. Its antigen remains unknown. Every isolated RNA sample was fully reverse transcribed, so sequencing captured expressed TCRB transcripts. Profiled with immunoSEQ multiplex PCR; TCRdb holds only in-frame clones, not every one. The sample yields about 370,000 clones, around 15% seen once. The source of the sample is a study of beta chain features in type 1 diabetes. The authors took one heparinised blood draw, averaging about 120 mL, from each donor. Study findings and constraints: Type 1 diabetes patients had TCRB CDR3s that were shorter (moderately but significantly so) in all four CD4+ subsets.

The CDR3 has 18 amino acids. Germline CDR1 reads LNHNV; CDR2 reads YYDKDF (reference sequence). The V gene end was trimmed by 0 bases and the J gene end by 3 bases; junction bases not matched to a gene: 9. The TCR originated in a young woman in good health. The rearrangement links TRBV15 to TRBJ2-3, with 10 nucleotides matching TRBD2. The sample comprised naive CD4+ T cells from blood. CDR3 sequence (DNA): TGTGCCACCAGCAGAGATAGACCTAGCGGGAGAGAAACAGATACGCAGTATTTT. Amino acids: CATSRDRPSGRETDTQYF.